This TCR beta chain comes out of a study of regulatory T cells in long-lasting Graves disease. Across the study: The term persistent Graves' disease signified upward of 5 years on antithyroid drugs with positive TSH receptor antibodies.

About this clonotype itself: Its matching antigen is unknown.

Points from the study as a whole: Whereas about 870 public clonotypes were shared by new patients, persistent patients shared more, at a few thousand.

CDR3 regions were amplified by Arm-PCR using iRepertoire HTBI primers to build TCR beta libraries. A single record per CDR3 protein comes from TCRdb applying MiXCR to the multiplex PCR reads. The sample has roughly 700,000 distinct CDR3 sequences, roughly 30% seen once. V lost 0 bases to trimming and J lost 6 bases; unmatched junction nucleotides: 5. Germline V lookup: CDR1 SGHRS, CDR2 YFSETQ. The CDR3 has 15 residues. Stated time point: persistent/refractory GD, antithyroid drugs over 5 years with positive TRAb. TCR sequences were obtained from RNA taken from PBMCs. The sequencing used peripheral blood mononuclear cells (PBMCs), collected when the disease was refractory, from a patient treated with antithyroid drugs. The receptor comes from a female donor with Graves disease. The chain employs TRBV5-1 and TRBJ1-5, with 8 bases aligning to TRBD1. The CDR3 loop is CASSLAGGGGQPQHF. CDR3 nucleotide sequence: TGCGCCAGCAGCTTGGCAGGGGGCGGAGGTCAGCCCCAGCATTTT.